The rows below give T cell receptor beta chains drawn from one sample of a study of blood T cell repertoires in COVID-19. Assay used: immunoSEQ multiplex PCR; TCRdb lists only in-frame clones, some missing. The repertoire has hundreds of thousands of clones, around 90% of them found once; the top ten carry over 1%. Specimen: peripheral blood. The receptors were gathered from a man between 65 and 79 years old with acute or convalescent COVID-19. Both conserved end residues are part of each CDR3. D genes are given only for firm matches. Size is stated for part of the rows, as once, few or many counts, or as a class when the clone is expanded.

14	-	TRBV7-9	-	TRBJ2-7	CASSLSLWGDEQYF	TGTGCCAGCAGCTTATCTTTATGGGGGGACGAGCAGTACTTC
15	TRBD1	TRBV19	once	TRBJ2-5	CASSPRTGNQETQYF	TGTGCCAGTAGTCCCCGGACAGGGAACCAAGAGACCCAGTACTTC
14	TRBD2	TRBV5-1	-	TRBJ2-5	CASSPSGGQETQYF	TGCGCCAGCAGCCCCTCGGGGGGGCAAGAGACCCAGTACTTC
15	-	TRBV30	-	TRBJ2-7	CAWRFFAGLSYEQYF	TGTGCCTGGAGATTCTTTGCAGGGCTCTCCTACGAGCAGTACTTC
14	-	TRBV7-2	-	TRBJ1-1	CASSLYSENTEAFF	TGTGCCAGCAGCTTATATTCAGAGAACACTGAAGCTTTCTTT
13	-	TRBV6-1	-	TRBJ2-3	CASRLPNTDTQYF	TGTGCCAGCCGACTTCCGAACACAGATACGCAGTATTTT
11	-	TRBV12-3/TRBV12-4	few	TRBJ2-5	CASGREETQYF	TGTGCCAGCGGACGGGAGGAGACCCAGTACTTC
14	-	TRBV5-4	-	TRBJ2-5	CASSPERRQETQYF	TGTGCCAGCAGCCCCGAGCGAAGACAAGAGACCCAGTACTTC
15	TRBD1	TRBV5-6	once	TRBJ2-7	CASSLGTDSPYEQYF	TGTGCCAGCAGCCTGGGGACAGATTCCCCCTACGAGCAGTACTTC
17	-	TRBV24-1	-	TRBJ2-7	CATSAASPGKYSYEQYF	TGTGCCACCAGTGCCGCCTCGCCGGGGAAATACTCCTACGAGCAGTACTTC
15	-	TRBV4-2	-	TRBJ2-3	CASSQEGGGGDTQYF	TGTGCCAGCAGCCAAGAGGGGGGAGGGGGAGATACGCAGTATTTT
14	TRBD1	TRBV5-1	-	TRBJ2-2	CASKQGAGTGELFF	TGCGCCAGCAAACAGGGGGCTGGCACCGGGGAGCTGTTTTTT
13	-	TRBV29-1	-	TRBJ1-1	CSVGGGGGTEAFF	TGCAGCGTGGGGGGTGGAGGTGGGACTGAAGCTTTCTTT
11	TRBD1	TRBV20-1	-	TRBJ1-4	CSASETGKLFF	TGCAGTGCTAGTGAGACAGGGAAACTGTTTTTT
15	-	TRBV6-5	-	TRBJ2-2	CASSYRTGNTGELFF	TGTGCCAGCAGTTACAGAACAGGGAACACCGGGGAGCTGTTTTTT
11	TRBD1	TRBV29-1	-	TRBJ1-1	CSVIQGSGAFF	TGCAGCGTTATACAGGGGTCCGGAGCTTTCTTT
13	-	TRBV2	-	TRBJ1-6	CASSVQGYSPLHF	TGTGCCAGCAGCGTCCAGGGGTATTCACCCCTCCACTTT
14	-	TRBV2	-	TRBJ1-5	CASSEIQGHQPQHF	TGTGCCAGCAGTGAGATACAGGGCCATCAGCCCCAGCATTTT
13	-	TRBV6-5	few	TRBJ1-6	CASTRQVNSPLHF	TGTGCCAGCACCCGACAGGTTAATTCACCCCTCCACTTT
16	TRBD2	TRBV24-1	-	TRBJ2-3	CATSDFVRAGGPTQYF	TGTGCCACCAGTGATTTTGTAAGAGCGGGGGGCCCCACGCAGTATTTT
13	-	TRBV28	-	TRBJ1-5	CASSLMGGQPQHF	TGTGCCAGCAGTTTAATGGGGGGACAGCCCCAGCATTTT
14	TRBD1	TRBV18	-	TRBJ1-1	CASSLQGRNTEAFF	TGTGCCAGCTCACTACAGGGGCGGAACACTGAAGCTTTCTTT
13	TRBD1	TRBV5-4	-	TRBJ1-2	CASSADRLYGYTF	TGTGCCAGCAGCGCGGACAGGTTATATGGCTACACCTTC
14	-	TRBV5-8	-	TRBJ2-7	CASSLHTNTYEQYF	TGTGCCAGCAGCTTGCATACAAACACCTACGAGCAGTACTTC
13	-	TRBV27	-	TRBJ1-3	CASRRGSGNTIYF	TGTGCCAGCAGGAGGGGGTCGGGAAACACCATATATTTT
18	TRBD2	TRBV28	-	TRBJ2-1	CASSLRVSSGSSYNEQFF	TGTGCCAGCAGTTTACGGGTGTCTAGCGGGAGCTCCTACAATGAGCAGTTCTTC
17	-	TRBV6-2/TRBV6-3	once	TRBJ1-1	CASSYSPAGTMNTEAFF	TGTGCCAGCAGTTACTCGCCGGCAGGAACGATGAACACTGAAGCTTTCTTT
14	-	TRBV6-2/TRBV6-3	-	TRBJ2-3	CASSSGIGPDTQYF	TGTGCCAGCAGCTCGGGGATTGGCCCAGATACGCAGTATTTT
16	TRBD1	TRBV5-1	-	TRBJ1-1	CASSQGQLGTGSEAFF	TGCGCCAGCAGCCAAGGACAGTTGGGGACAGGCTCTGAAGCTTTCTTT
14	-	TRBV4-1	-	TRBJ1-6	CASSTHGGNSPLHF	TGCGCCAGCAGCACACATGGAGGCAATTCACCCCTCCACTTT
15	TRBD1	TRBV18	-	TRBJ1-2	CASSPGQGTNYGYTF	TGTGCCAGCTCACCCGGACAGGGGACTAACTATGGCTACACCTTC
13	-	TRBV6-2/TRBV6-3	-	TRBJ2-3	CASSYRYGDTQYF	TGTGCCAGCAGTTATAGGTACGGGGATACGCAGTATTTT
14	-	TRBV28	few	TRBJ1-1	CASSLSSGVPEAFF	TGTGCCAGCAGTCTTTCTTCGGGGGTCCCTGAAGCTTTCTTT
16	-	TRBV3-1/TRBV3-2	-	TRBJ2-7	CASSQLGGPGRLEQYF	TGTGCCAGCAGCCAACTCGGGGGTCCAGGACGTCTCGAGCAGTACTTC
14	-	TRBV18	-	TRBJ1-1	CASSPEIQGTEAFF	TGTGCCAGCTCACCCGAGATCCAGGGGACTGAAGCTTTCTTT
15	TRBD1	TRBV28	few	TRBJ2-7	CASYSQTGVPYEQYF	TGTGCCAGTTACTCACAAACAGGGGTTCCCTACGAGCAGTACTTC
11	-	TRBV3-1/TRBV3-2	-	TRBJ2-7	CASSQGAGAHF	TGTGCCAGCAGCCAAGGTGCGGGTGCGCACTTC
13	-	TRBV2	-	TRBJ1-6	CASSRDRGSPLHF	TGTGCCAGCAGCAGAGACAGAGGCTCACCCCTCCACTTT
13	-	TRBV6-5	-	TRBJ2-7	CASRDFSSYEQYF	TGTGCCAGCAGGGACTTTAGCTCCTACGAGCAGTACTTC
16	-	TRBV29-1	-	TRBJ1-3	CSVVGSGDNSGNTIYF	TGCAGCGTTGTAGGATCTGGTGACAACTCTGGAAACACCATATATTTT